This is a list of T cell receptor beta chains from one sample in a study of blood T cell repertoires in COVID-19. Using immunoSEQ multiplex PCR, the repertoire was profiled, and TCRdb retains in-frame clones only, with some absent. The repertoire holds hundreds of thousands of clones, 88% seen once, with approximately 0.66% in the top ten. The source material was peripheral blood. The source is a man between 40 and 49 years old with acute or convalescent COVID-19. CDR3s include the opening cysteine and the closing phenylalanine or tryptophan. The order of the fields is clone size, J gene, D gene, V gene, CDR3 DNA, CDR3 protein. The D gene is left open where the match is weak. Expanded clones are given a class, and other clones once, few, many or no size at all.

clone_size: -
j_call: TRBJ2-7
d_call: -
v_call: TRBV27
cdr3_nt: TGTGCCAGCAGTTCAGGCTCCTACGAGCAGTACTTC
cdr3_aa: CASSSGSYEQYF

clone_size: -
j_call: TRBJ2-5
d_call: -
v_call: TRBV7-9
cdr3_nt: TGTGCCAGCAGCTTCCTGGAGACCCAGTACTTC
cdr3_aa: CASSFLETQYF

clone_size: once
j_call: TRBJ1-3
d_call: -
v_call: TRBV30
cdr3_nt: TGTGCCTGGATCCCGCGTCTCTCTGGAAACACCATATATTTT
cdr3_aa: CAWIPRLSGNTIYF

clone_size: -
j_call: TRBJ2-1
d_call: -
v_call: TRBV5-1
cdr3_nt: TGCGCCAGCGTAGCGGATACCTACAATGAGCAGTTCTTC
cdr3_aa: CASVADTYNEQFF

clone_size: -
j_call: TRBJ2-5
d_call: TRBD1
v_call: TRBV28
cdr3_nt: TGTGCCAGCAGTCAGGGGGCCCAAGAGACCCAGTACTTC
cdr3_aa: CASSQGAQETQYF

clone_size: -
j_call: TRBJ2-3
d_call: TRBD2
v_call: TRBV4-3
cdr3_nt: TGCGCCAGCAGCCATCCAGTAGTGCGGGAGACCCCAGATACGCAGTATTTT
cdr3_aa: CASSHPVVRETPDTQYF

clone_size: -
j_call: TRBJ2-1
d_call: -
v_call: TRBV7-9
cdr3_nt: TGTGCCAGCAGCCTCCAGGGTGAGAGGAATGAGCAGTTCTTC
cdr3_aa: CASSLQGERNEQFF

clone_size: -
j_call: TRBJ1-1
d_call: -
v_call: TRBV28
cdr3_nt: TGTGCCGGATCGACGGGAGTGAACACTGAAGCTTTCTTT
cdr3_aa: CAGSTGVNTEAFF

clone_size: -
j_call: TRBJ1-5
d_call: -
v_call: TRBV12-3/TRBV12-4
cdr3_nt: TGTGCCAGCAGTTTAGGGCTCAATCAGCCCCAGCATTTT
cdr3_aa: CASSLGLNQPQHF

clone_size: -
j_call: TRBJ1-4
d_call: -
v_call: TRBV7-2
cdr3_nt: TGTGCCAGCAGTCCTTTTCCGGCAACTAATGAAAAACTGTTTTTT
cdr3_aa: CASSPFPATNEKLFF

clone_size: -
j_call: TRBJ2-1
d_call: -
v_call: TRBV3-1/TRBV3-2
cdr3_nt: TGTGCCAGCAGTTCGTGGAGCGGCGCTTACAATGAGCAGTTCTTC
cdr3_aa: CASSSWSGAYNEQFF

clone_size: once
j_call: TRBJ2-1
d_call: -
v_call: TRBV5-1
cdr3_nt: TGCGCCAGCAGCATAAACCCCGGGACCTACAATGAGCAGTTCTTC
cdr3_aa: CASSINPGTYNEQFF

clone_size: -
j_call: TRBJ1-1
d_call: -
v_call: TRBV12-3/TRBV12-4
cdr3_nt: TGTGCCAGCAGTTTCCCAGGGAACACTGAAGCTTTCTTT
cdr3_aa: CASSFPGNTEAFF

clone_size: -
j_call: TRBJ1-2
d_call: TRBD1
v_call: TRBV19
cdr3_nt: TGTGCCAGTGGGACAGGGAACTATGGCTACACCTTC
cdr3_aa: CASGTGNYGYTF

clone_size: -
j_call: TRBJ1-2
d_call: -
v_call: TRBV6-4
cdr3_nt: TGTGCCAGCAGTGATTCTTCTAACTATGGCTACACCTTC
cdr3_aa: CASSDSSNYGYTF

clone_size: -
j_call: TRBJ2-7
d_call: -
v_call: TRBV7-9
cdr3_nt: TGTGCCAGCACCAGGTCGGGGATCTACGAGCAGTACTTC
cdr3_aa: CASTRSGIYEQYF

clone_size: -
j_call: TRBJ1-5
d_call: -
v_call: TRBV7-9
cdr3_nt: TGTGCCAGCAGCTTAGAAGGGGCGAGCAATCAGCCCCAGCATTTT
cdr3_aa: CASSLEGASNQPQHF

clone_size: few
j_call: TRBJ2-2
d_call: TRBD1
v_call: TRBV2
cdr3_nt: TGTGCCACCAGAGAGGACAGGGTCACCGGGGAGCTGTTTTTT
cdr3_aa: CATREDRVTGELFF

clone_size: few
j_call: TRBJ1-5
d_call: TRBD1
v_call: TRBV28
cdr3_nt: TGTGCCAGCCTCCAACAGGGGGCCTTTGAGCCCCAGCATTTT
cdr3_aa: CASLQQGAFEPQHF

clone_size: -
j_call: TRBJ1-1
d_call: TRBD1
v_call: TRBV19
cdr3_nt: TGTGCCAGTAGTATTCGGATGGGACAGAGGATGAACACTGAAGCTTTCTTT
cdr3_aa: CASSIRMGQRMNTEAFF

clone_size: -
j_call: TRBJ1-2
d_call: -
v_call: TRBV20-1
cdr3_nt: TGCAGTGCTAGTCTCGGGAGGGCCTACACCTTC
cdr3_aa: CSASLGRAYTF

clone_size: -
j_call: TRBJ2-7
d_call: TRBD1
v_call: TRBV11-2
cdr3_nt: TGTGCCAGCGTCAGCTCCGACAGGGGAAACGAGCAGTACTTC
cdr3_aa: CASVSSDRGNEQYF

clone_size: -
j_call: TRBJ2-1
d_call: TRBD1
v_call: TRBV11-2
cdr3_nt: TGTGCCAGCAGCTTAGAGGGACAGACCTACAATGAGCAGTTCTTC
cdr3_aa: CASSLEGQTYNEQFF

clone_size: -
j_call: TRBJ2-7
d_call: -
v_call: TRBV7-8
cdr3_nt: TGTGCCAGCAGCTTAGCGCTGCAAGGAGTAGAGCAGTACTTC
cdr3_aa: CASSLALQGVEQYF

clone_size: -
j_call: TRBJ2-3
d_call: TRBD1
v_call: TRBV5-5
cdr3_nt: TGTGCCAGCAGCCAGAGGGACAGGGGCTTAACAGATACGCAGTATTTT
cdr3_aa: CASSQRDRGLTDTQYF

clone_size: -
j_call: TRBJ1-5
d_call: -
v_call: TRBV9
cdr3_nt: TGTGCCAGCGGGGGATCCGGGACACTCAATCAGCCCCAGCATTTT
cdr3_aa: CASGGSGTLNQPQHF

clone_size: -
j_call: TRBJ2-1
d_call: -
v_call: TRBV5-4
cdr3_nt: TGTGCCAGCAGCCTAGTAGGGGGTGGTGAGCAGTTCTTC
cdr3_aa: CASSLVGGGEQFF

clone_size: -
j_call: TRBJ2-1
d_call: TRBD2
v_call: TRBV5-4
cdr3_nt: TGTGCCAGCAGCTTAGATCCTAGCGGGCAGGATGAGCAGTTCTTC
cdr3_aa: CASSLDPSGQDEQFF

clone_size: -
j_call: TRBJ2-3
d_call: TRBD2
v_call: TRBV7-9
cdr3_nt: TGTGCCAGCAGCACCGGGACTAGCGGCGCAGATACGCAGTATTTT
cdr3_aa: CASSTGTSGADTQYF

clone_size: -
j_call: TRBJ2-1
d_call: TRBD2
v_call: TRBV10-2
cdr3_nt: TGCGCCACCTCCCTTAGCGGGAGTGACTACAATGAGCAGTTCTTC
cdr3_aa: CATSLSGSDYNEQFF

clone_size: -
j_call: TRBJ1-3
d_call: TRBD1
v_call: TRBV6-1
cdr3_nt: TGTGCCAGCAGTGAATTAACCAGGGGGCCGGGAAACACCATATATTTT
cdr3_aa: CASSELTRGPGNTIYF

clone_size: once
j_call: TRBJ1-2
d_call: TRBD1
v_call: TRBV30
cdr3_nt: TGTGCCTGGAGTTCGACAGGGAAAGGTGGCTACACCTTC
cdr3_aa: CAWSSTGKGGYTF

clone_size: -
j_call: TRBJ2-7
d_call: -
v_call: TRBV5-4
cdr3_nt: TGTGCCAGCAGCTTGGCACAGATTGACGAGCAGTACTTC
cdr3_aa: CASSLAQIDEQYF

clone_size: -
j_call: TRBJ1-4
d_call: -
v_call: TRBV7-9
cdr3_nt: TGTGCCAGCAGCTTCCCCTCCAGGGATTCGGAAAAACTGTTTTTT
cdr3_aa: CASSFPSRDSEKLFF

clone_size: -
j_call: TRBJ2-5
d_call: -
v_call: TRBV7-6
cdr3_nt: TGTGCCAGCAGCTTAGGAGGAGGGTGGCCCCAGGAGACCCAGTACTTC
cdr3_aa: CASSLGGGWPQETQYF

clone_size: -
j_call: TRBJ2-7
d_call: TRBD1
v_call: TRBV19
cdr3_nt: TGTGCCAGTAGTAGGGCGCCAGGGGGCGCCTACGAGCAGTACTTC
cdr3_aa: CASSRAPGGAYEQYF

clone_size: -
j_call: TRBJ2-7
d_call: -
v_call: TRBV19
cdr3_nt: TGTGCCAGTAGTTTTGGACACACCTACGAGCAGTACTTC
cdr3_aa: CASSFGHTYEQYF

clone_size: -
j_call: TRBJ2-5
d_call: -
v_call: TRBV5-1
cdr3_nt: TGCGCCAGCAGTTTCGACGGGGAGCCCCGGGAGACCCAGTACTTC
cdr3_aa: CASSFDGEPRETQYF

clone_size: -
j_call: TRBJ1-5
d_call: -
v_call: TRBV27
cdr3_nt: TGTGCCAGCAGCCACGGGTATAGCAATCAGCCCCAGCATTTT
cdr3_aa: CASSHGYSNQPQHF

clone_size: -
j_call: TRBJ2-1
d_call: -
v_call: TRBV7-9
cdr3_nt: TGTGCCAGCAGCTTAAGTCGACTGGAGGGGCAGTTCTTC
cdr3_aa: CASSLSRLEGQFF

clone_size: -
j_call: TRBJ2-7
d_call: -
v_call: TRBV29-1
cdr3_nt: TGCAGCGTCGCTACAGGTTCATCCGAGCAGTACTTC
cdr3_aa: CSVATGSSEQYF

clone_size: -
j_call: TRBJ1-1
d_call: TRBD1
v_call: TRBV28
cdr3_nt: TGTGCCAGCACCTCGCTTGGACAGGGTGTTGAGGACACTGAAGCTTTCTTT
cdr3_aa: CASTSLGQGVEDTEAFF

clone_size: -
j_call: TRBJ2-2
d_call: -
v_call: TRBV30
cdr3_nt: TGTGCCCGGCGGGTGGGTAACACCGGGGAGCTGTTTTTT
cdr3_aa: CARRVGNTGELFF

clone_size: -
j_call: TRBJ2-7
d_call: TRBD1
v_call: TRBV4-3
cdr3_nt: TGCGCCAGCTCGACAGGGGGTAGCGACGAGCAGTACTTC
cdr3_aa: CASSTGGSDEQYF

clone_size: -
j_call: TRBJ1-5
d_call: TRBD1
v_call: TRBV19
cdr3_nt: TGTGCCAGTAGCGCAGGGGGCGGTCAGCCCCAGCATTTT
cdr3_aa: CASSAGGGQPQHF

clone_size: -
j_call: TRBJ2-3
d_call: -
v_call: TRBV7-2
cdr3_nt: TGTGCCAGCAGCTCCCAAACAGATACGCAGTATTTT
cdr3_aa: CASSSQTDTQYF

clone_size: -
j_call: TRBJ2-1
d_call: TRBD1
v_call: TRBV24-1
cdr3_nt: TGTGCCACCGTTGGGGGACAGGGGGCCAACAATGAGCAGTTCTTC
cdr3_aa: CATVGGQGANNEQFF

clone_size: -
j_call: TRBJ1-1
d_call: TRBD1
v_call: TRBV2
cdr3_nt: TGTGCCAGCAGCGCTAGACAGGGTGGGAACACTGAAGCTTTCTTT
cdr3_aa: CASSARQGGNTEAFF

clone_size: -
j_call: TRBJ1-6
d_call: -
v_call: TRBV3-1/TRBV3-2
cdr3_nt: TGTGCCAGCAGCCAAGGGGCCAGTCCGAATTCACCCCTCCACTTT
cdr3_aa: CASSQGASPNSPLHF

clone_size: -
j_call: TRBJ2-5
d_call: -
v_call: TRBV5-1
cdr3_nt: TGCGCCAGCAGCTTGTATTCTAGACAGCTGACGGAGACCCAGTACTTC
cdr3_aa: CASSLYSRQLTETQYF

clone_size: -
j_call: TRBJ2-7
d_call: -
v_call: TRBV6-5
cdr3_nt: TGTGCCAGCAGTTACTCGTTTACAGGGGGGGAGTACGAGCAGTACTTC
cdr3_aa: CASSYSFTGGEYEQYF

clone_size: -
j_call: TRBJ2-1
d_call: TRBD2
v_call: TRBV7-9
cdr3_nt: TGTGCCAGCACCGGGGGAGGGCACAATGAGCAGTTCTTC
cdr3_aa: CASTGGGHNEQFF

clone_size: -
j_call: TRBJ2-3
d_call: TRBD2
v_call: TRBV5-1
cdr3_nt: TGCGCCAGCAGCTCCAAGCGGGAGGGCCCCGTCGGTGTGTCCCTTTTT
cdr3_aa: CASSSKREGPVGVSLF

clone_size: -
j_call: TRBJ2-1
d_call: TRBD2
v_call: TRBV5-8
cdr3_nt: TGTGCCAGCAGCCGTAGCGGGAGGCGAACCGATGAGCAGTTCTTC
cdr3_aa: CASSRSGRRTDEQFF

clone_size: -
j_call: TRBJ1-3
d_call: -
v_call: TRBV27
cdr3_nt: TGTGCCAGCAGTTTCTCTTCACCCTTAACAGCCGACTCTGGAAACACCATATATTTT
cdr3_aa: CASSFSSPLTADSGNTIYF